Presented here are 6 T cell receptor beta chains from one specimen sequenced in a study of CD8 T cells in ankylosing spondylitis (dated by TCRdb to about 2017). The library came from 5' RACE. Sequencing took place on an Illumina HiSeq 2500. Through fastp at Q25 and MiXCR, TCRdb rebuilt clones from the public reads, retaining in-frame beta chains. Identical CDR3 proteins give one entry, which carries the most common genes and DNA. This sample has a few hundred thousand distinct CDR3 sequences in its table, and around 20% of those were observed once. Jointly, the top ten make up 3% to 4% of the sample. Sequenced sample: blood, either unsorted or a sorted T cell fraction (not recorded which). The receptors come from a female donor with ankylosing spondylitis or in good health (not recorded which).

This clonotype was counted a few times. The V gene is TRBV20-1, the J gene TRBJ1-3, with 9 nucleotides matching TRBD1. With 1 base clipped from V and 3 bases from J, the junction kept 7 bases outside the gene matches. The CDR3 is 16 residues long. The germline CDR1 and CDR2 sequences are DFQATT and SNEGSKA (reference sequence). CDR3 sequence reads: CSARVPGTGIGNTIYF. For the CDR3, the DNA is TGCAGTGCTAGAGTCCCCGGGACAGGGATTGGAAACACCATATATTTT.

The sample holds a few counts of this clonotype. The rearrangement joins TRBV15 to TRBJ2-1, with 14 bases lining up with TRBD2. The CDR3 consists of 16 residues. V lost 3 bases and J lost 7; bases outside the gene matches: 5. The germline CDR1 and CDR2 sequences are LNHNV and YYDKDF (reference sequence). CDR3: CATSRGGTSGRNEQFF. The DNA for the CDR3 is TGTGCCACCAGCAGGGGCGGGACTAGCGGGAGAAATGAGCAGTTCTTC. The full variable domain, in which reference TRBV15 and TRBJ2-1 provide the parts outside the CDR3, is DAMVIQNPRYQVTQFGKPVTLSCSQTLNHNVMYWYQQKSSQAPKLLFHYYDKDFNNEADTPDNFQSRRPNTSFCFLDIRSPGLGDTAMYLCATSRGGTSGRNEQFFGPGTRLTVL.

The rearrangement links TRBV7-2 to TRBJ2-5; TRBD1 might be the D (6 bases). The CDR3 contains 15 residues. Deletions cut 5 bases from V and 2 bases from J, with 15 bases between. Germline V gene lookup returns CDR1 SGHTA and CDR2 FQGNSA. CDR3 nucleotide sequence: TGTGCCAGCAGCCCGAGAGGGGGATCGCAAGAGACCCAGTACTTC. Translated: CASSPRGGSQETQYF.

The chain couples TRBV6-1 to TRBJ2-7, with 9 bases matching TRBD2. The CDR3 is made up of 14 amino acids. Trimming at V came to 7 bases and at J to 0 bases, leaving 4 bases not matched to a gene. Germline values: CDR1 MNHNS, CDR2 SASEGT. The chain's CDR3 is CASNPSGTSYEQYF. CDR3 bases: TGTGCCAGCAACCCTAGCGGGACCTCCTACGAGCAGTACTTC.

The V gene is TRBV5-3, the J gene TRBJ1-2; D remains ambiguous. TRBV5-3 is an open reading frame, and its role is uncertain. Trimming removed 3 bases at V and 6 bases at J, with 6 bases between. The CDR3 sequence is 11 residues long. The CDR3 region is CARSSMDGYTF. DNA for the CDR3: TGTGCCAGAAGCTCCATGGATGGCTACACCTTC.

Ten or more counts support this clonotype. V usage is TRBV29-1 and J usage is TRBJ2-3; D unclear. This CDR3 has 15 residues. Per the germline V gene, CDR1 is SQVTM and CDR2 is ANQGSEA. The V end lost 6 bases, the J end lost 0 bases, and 16 bases lay between the germline ends. The DNA of the CDR3 is TGCAGCGTGGAGACCCTTGGATCTAGCACAGATACGCAGTATTTT. As protein: CSVETLGSSTDTQYF.